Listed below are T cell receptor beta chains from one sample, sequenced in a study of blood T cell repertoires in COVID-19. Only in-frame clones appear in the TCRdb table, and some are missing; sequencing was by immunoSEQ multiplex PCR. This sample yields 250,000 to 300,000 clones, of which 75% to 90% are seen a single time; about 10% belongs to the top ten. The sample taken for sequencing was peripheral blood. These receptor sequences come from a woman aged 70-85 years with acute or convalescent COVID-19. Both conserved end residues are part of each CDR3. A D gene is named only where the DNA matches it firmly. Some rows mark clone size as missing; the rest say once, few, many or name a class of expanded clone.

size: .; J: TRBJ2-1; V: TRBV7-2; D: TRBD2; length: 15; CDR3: CASSLTSGIYNEQFF; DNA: TGTGCCAGCAGCTTAACTAGCGGGATTTACAATGAGCAGTTCTTC
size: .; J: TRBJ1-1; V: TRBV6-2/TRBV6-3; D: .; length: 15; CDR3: CASSIGQGRTTEAFF; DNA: TGTGCCAGCAGTATCGGGCAGGGGCGGACCACTGAAGCTTTCTTT
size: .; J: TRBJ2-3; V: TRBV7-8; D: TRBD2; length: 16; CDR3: CASSRRGGLQTDTQYF; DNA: TGTGCCAGCAGCCGCCGCGGGGGATTACAGACAGATACGCAGTATTTT
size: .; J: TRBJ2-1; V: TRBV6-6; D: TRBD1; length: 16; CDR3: CASSFQRDRGQNEQFF; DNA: TGTGCCAGCAGTTTCCAGAGGGACAGGGGGCAGAATGAGCAGTTCTTC
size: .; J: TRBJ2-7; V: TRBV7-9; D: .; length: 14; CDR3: CASSPSGGPYEQYF; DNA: TGTGCCAGCAGCCCCTCCGGGGGGCCCTACGAGCAGTACTTC
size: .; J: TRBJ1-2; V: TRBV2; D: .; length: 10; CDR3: CASRTVGYTF; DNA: TGTGCCAGCAGAACAGTGGGCTACACCTTC
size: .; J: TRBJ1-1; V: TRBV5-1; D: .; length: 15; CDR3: CASSLDWGGGTEAFF; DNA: TGCGCCAGCAGCTTGGATTGGGGGGGAGGCACTGAAGCTTTCTTT
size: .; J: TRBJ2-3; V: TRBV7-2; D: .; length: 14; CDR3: CASSLERAADTQYF; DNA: TGTGCCAGCAGCTTAGAACGAGCCGCAGATACGCAGTATTTT
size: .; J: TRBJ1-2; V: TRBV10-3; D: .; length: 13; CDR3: CAISDSRDYGYTF; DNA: TGTGCCATCAGTGACTCACGGGACTATGGCTACACCTTC
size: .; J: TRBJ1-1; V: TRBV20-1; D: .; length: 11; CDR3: CSVRGAAEAFF; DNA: TGCAGTGTCCGGGGGGCAGCCGAAGCTTTCTTT
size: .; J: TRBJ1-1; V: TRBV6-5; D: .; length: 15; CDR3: CASSYRQGKLGEAFF; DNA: TGTGCCAGCAGTTACCGGCAGGGGAAACTTGGCGAAGCTTTCTTT
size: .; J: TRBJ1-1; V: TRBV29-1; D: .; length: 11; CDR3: CSVGQNTEAFF; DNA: TGCAGCGTTGGGCAGAACACTGAAGCTTTCTTT
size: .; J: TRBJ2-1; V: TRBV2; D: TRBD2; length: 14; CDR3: CASRELAGGHEQFF; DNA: TGTGCCAGCAGGGAACTAGCGGGGGGGCATGAGCAGTTCTTC
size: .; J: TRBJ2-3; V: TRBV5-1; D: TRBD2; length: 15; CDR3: CASSLQGGGKNTQYF; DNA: TGCGCCAGCAGCTTGCAGGGCGGGGGGAAGAATACGCAGTATTTT
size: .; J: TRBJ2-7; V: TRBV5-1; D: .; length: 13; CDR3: CASSQDTYYEQYF; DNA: TGCGCCAGCAGCCAGGACACGTATTACGAGCAGTACTTC
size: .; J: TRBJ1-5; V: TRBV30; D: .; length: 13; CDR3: CAWSSGAIQPQHF; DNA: TGTGCCTGGAGTAGCGGGGCGATTCAGCCCCAGCATTTT
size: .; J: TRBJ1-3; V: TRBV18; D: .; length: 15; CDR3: CASSASGPSGNTIYF; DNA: TGTGCCAGCTCTGCATCAGGGCCCTCTGGAAACACCATATATTTT
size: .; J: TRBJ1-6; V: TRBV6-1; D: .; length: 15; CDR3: CASSERSSYNSPLHF; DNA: TGTGCCAGCAGTGAACGGAGCTCCTATAATTCACCCCTCCACTTT
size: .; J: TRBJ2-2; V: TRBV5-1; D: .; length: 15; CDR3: CASSLPSPNTGELFF; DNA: TGCGCCAGCAGCTTGCCGAGCCCGAACACCGGGGAGCTGTTTTTT
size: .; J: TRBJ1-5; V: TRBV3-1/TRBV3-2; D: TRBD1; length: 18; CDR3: CASSLMDRGEYSNQPQHF; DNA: TGTGCCAGCAGCCTCATGGACAGGGGCGAGTATAGCAATCAGCCCCAGCATTTT
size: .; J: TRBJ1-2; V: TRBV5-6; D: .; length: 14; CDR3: CASSSGHPNYGYTF; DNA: TGTGCCAGCAGCTCGGGACACCCTAACTATGGCTACACCTTC
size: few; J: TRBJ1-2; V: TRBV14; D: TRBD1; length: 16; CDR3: CASSQGPGGWFRGYTF; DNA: TGTGCCAGCAGCCAAGGGCCAGGGGGCTGGTTTCGTGGCTACACCTTC
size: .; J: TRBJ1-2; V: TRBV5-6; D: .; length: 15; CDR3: CASSLRGFGYYGYTF; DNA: TGTGCCAGCAGCTTGAGGGGATTCGGCTACTATGGCTACACCTTC
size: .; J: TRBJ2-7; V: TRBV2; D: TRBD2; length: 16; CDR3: CASSDVAIAGSYEQYF; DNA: TGTGCCAGCAGTGATGTGGCGATAGCGGGCTCCTACGAGCAGTACTTC
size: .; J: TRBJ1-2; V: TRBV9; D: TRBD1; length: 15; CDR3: CASSVGQAGNYGYTF; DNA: TGTGCCAGCAGCGTCGGACAGGCCGGGAACTATGGCTACACCTTC
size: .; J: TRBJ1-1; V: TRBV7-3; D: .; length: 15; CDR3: CASSLTGGANTEAFF; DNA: TGTGCCAGCAGCTTAACTGGGGGCGCGAACACTGAAGCTTTCTTT
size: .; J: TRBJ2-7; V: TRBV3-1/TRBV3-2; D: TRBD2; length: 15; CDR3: CASSQGSPGGAEQYF; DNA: TGTGCCAGCAGCCAGGGTTCCCCGGGGGGAGCCGAGCAGTACTTC
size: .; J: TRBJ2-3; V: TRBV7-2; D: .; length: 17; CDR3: CASSSHPAGISTDTQYF; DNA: TGTGCCAGCAGCTCTCACCCGGCGGGAATTTCCACAGATACGCAGTATTTT
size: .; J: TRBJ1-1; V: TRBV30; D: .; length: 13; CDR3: CAWTGRFGTEAFF; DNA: TGTGCCTGGACCGGGAGATTTGGCACTGAAGCTTTCTTT
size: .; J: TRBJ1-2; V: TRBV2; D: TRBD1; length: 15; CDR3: CASGRQGAPRYGYTF; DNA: TGTGCCAGCGGCCGACAGGGGGCGCCTCGGTATGGCTACACCTTC
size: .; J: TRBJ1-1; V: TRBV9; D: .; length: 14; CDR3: CASSVRLGGSEAFF; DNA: TGTGCCAGCAGCGTAAGGTTGGGAGGATCTGAAGCTTTCTTT
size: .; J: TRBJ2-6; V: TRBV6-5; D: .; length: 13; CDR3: CASSHPRVNVLTF; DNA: TGTGCCAGCAGTCACCCCAGGGTCAACGTCCTGACTTTC
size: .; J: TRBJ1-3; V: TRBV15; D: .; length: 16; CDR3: CATSRDRSLSGNTIYF; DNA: TGTGCCACCAGCAGAGATCGGTCCCTCTCTGGAAACACCATATATTTT
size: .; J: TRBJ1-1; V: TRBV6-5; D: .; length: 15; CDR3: CASSYSGLMNTEAFF; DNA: TGTGCCAGCAGTTACTCGGGACTGATGAACACTGAAGCTTTCTTT